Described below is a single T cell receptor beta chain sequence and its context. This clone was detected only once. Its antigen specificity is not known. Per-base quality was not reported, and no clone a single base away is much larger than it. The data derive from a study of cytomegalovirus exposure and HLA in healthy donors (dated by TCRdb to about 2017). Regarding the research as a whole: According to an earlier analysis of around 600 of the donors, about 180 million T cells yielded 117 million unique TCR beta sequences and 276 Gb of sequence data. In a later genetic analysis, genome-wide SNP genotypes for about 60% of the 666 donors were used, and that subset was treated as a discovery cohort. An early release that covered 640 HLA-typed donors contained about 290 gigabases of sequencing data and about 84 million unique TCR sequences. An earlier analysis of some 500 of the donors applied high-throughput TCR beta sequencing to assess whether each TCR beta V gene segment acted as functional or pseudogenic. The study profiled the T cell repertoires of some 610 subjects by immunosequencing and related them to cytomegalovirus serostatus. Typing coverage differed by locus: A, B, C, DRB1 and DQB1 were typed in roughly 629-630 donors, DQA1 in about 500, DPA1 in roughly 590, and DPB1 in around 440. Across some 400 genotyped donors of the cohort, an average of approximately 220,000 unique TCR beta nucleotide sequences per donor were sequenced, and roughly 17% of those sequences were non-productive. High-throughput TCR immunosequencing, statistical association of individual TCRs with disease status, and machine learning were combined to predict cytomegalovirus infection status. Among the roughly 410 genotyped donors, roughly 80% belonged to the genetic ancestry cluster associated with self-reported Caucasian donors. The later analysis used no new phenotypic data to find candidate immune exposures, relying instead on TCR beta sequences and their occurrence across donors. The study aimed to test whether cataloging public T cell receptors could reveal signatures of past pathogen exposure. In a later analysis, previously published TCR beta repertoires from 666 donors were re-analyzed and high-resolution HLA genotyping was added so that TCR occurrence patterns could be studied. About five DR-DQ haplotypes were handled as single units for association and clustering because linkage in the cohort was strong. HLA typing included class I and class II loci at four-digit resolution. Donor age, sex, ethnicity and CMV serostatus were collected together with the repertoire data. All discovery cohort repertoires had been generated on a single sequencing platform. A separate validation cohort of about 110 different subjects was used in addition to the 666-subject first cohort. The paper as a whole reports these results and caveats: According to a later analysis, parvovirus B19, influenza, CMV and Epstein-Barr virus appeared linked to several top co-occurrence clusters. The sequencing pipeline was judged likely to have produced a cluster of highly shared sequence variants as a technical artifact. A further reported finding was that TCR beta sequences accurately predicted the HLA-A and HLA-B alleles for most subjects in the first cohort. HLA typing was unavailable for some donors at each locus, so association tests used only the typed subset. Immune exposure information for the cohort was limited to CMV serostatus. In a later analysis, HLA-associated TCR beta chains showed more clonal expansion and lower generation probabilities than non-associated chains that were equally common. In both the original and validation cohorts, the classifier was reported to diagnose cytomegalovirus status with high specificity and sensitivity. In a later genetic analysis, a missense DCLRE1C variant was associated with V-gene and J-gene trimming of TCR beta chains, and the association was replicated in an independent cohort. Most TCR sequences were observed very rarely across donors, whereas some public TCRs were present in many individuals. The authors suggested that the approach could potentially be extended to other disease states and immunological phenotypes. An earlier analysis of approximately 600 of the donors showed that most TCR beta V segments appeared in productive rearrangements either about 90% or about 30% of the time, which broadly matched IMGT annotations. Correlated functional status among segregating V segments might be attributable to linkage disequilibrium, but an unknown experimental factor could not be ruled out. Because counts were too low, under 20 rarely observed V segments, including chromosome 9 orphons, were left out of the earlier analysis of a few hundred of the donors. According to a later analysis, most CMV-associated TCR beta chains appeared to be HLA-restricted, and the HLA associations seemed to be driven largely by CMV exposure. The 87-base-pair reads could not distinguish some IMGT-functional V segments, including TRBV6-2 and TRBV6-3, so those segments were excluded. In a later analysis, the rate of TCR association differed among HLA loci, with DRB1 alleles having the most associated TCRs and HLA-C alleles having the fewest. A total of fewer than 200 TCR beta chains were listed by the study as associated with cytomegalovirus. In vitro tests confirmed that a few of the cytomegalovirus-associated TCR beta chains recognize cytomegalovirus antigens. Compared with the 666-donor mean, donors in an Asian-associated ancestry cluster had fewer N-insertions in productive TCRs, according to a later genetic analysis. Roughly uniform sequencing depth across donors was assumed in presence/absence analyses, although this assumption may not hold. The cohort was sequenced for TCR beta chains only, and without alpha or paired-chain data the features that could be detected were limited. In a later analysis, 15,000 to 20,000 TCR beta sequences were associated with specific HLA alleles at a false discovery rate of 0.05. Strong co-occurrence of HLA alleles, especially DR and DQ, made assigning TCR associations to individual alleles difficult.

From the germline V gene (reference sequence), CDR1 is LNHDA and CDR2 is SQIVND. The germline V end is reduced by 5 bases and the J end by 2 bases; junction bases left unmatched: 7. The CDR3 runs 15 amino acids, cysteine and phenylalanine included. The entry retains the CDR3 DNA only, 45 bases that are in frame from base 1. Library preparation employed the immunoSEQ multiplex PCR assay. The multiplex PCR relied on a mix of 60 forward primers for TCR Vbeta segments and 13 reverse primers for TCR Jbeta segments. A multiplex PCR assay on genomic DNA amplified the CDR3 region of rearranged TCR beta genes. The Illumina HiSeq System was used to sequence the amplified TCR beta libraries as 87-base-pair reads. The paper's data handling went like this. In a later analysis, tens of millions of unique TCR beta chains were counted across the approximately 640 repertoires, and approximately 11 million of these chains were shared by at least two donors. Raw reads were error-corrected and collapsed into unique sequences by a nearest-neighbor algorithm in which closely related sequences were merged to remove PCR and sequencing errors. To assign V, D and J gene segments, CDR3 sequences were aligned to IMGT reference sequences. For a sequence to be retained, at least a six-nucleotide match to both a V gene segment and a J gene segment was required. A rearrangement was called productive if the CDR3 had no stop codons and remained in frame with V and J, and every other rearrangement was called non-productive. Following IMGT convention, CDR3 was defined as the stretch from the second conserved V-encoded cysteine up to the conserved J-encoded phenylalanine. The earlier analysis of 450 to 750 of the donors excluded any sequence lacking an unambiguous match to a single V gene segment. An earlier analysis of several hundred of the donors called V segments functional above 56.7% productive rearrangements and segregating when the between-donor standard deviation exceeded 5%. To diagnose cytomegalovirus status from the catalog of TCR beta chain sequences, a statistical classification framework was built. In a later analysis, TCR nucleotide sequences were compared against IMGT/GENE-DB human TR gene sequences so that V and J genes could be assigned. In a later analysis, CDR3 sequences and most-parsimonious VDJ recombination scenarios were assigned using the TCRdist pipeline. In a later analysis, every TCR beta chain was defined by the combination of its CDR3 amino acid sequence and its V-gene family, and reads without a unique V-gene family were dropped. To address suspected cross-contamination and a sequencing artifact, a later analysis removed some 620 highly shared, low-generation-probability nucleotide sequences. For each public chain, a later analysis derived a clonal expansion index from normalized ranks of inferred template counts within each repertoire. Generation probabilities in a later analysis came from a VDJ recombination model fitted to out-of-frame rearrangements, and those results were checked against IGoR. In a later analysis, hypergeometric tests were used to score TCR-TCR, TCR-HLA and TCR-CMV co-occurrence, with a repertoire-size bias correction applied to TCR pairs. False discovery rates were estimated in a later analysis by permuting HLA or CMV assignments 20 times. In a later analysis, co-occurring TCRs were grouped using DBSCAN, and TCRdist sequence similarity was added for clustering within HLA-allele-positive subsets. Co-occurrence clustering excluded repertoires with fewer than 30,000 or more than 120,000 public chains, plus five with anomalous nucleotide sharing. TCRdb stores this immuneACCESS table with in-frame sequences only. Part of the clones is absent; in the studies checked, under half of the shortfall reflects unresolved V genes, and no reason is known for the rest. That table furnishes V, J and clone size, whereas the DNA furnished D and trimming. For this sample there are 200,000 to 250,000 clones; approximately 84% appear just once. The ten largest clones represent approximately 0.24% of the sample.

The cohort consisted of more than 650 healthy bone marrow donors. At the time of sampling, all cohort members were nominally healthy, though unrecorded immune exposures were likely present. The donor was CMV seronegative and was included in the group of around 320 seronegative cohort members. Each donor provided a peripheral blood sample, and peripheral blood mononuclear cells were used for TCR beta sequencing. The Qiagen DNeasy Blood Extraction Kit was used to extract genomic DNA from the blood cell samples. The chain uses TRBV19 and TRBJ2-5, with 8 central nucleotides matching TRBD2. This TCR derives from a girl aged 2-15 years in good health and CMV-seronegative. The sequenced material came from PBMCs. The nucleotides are TGTGCCAGTAGTTCGATAGCGGGGATTCAAGAGACCCAGTACTTC. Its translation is CASSSIAGIQETQYF.